Listed here are 27 T cell receptor beta chains from one sample, sequenced in a study of monozygotic twins with inflammatory bowel disease. TCRdb reprocessed the 5' RACE reads and keeps a single row for each CDR3 protein, giving no DNA. This sample's table has about 300,000 distinct CDR3 sequences. The sample was blood. All receptors derive from a human donor with ulcerative colitis or Crohn's disease, or a healthy co-twin of an affected twin (not recorded which).

The chain uses TRBV5-1 and TRBJ2-7; the TRBD1 assignment by TCRdb is unverifiable without DNA. This CDR3 region has 15 residues. Per the germline V gene, CDR1 is SGHRS and CDR2 is YFSETQ. CDR3 sequence: CASSLGGSLAYEQYF.

V and J are TRBV12-3 or TRBV12-4 and TRBJ2-1; TCRdb's D call of TRBD1 is untestable without DNA. The CDR3 consists of 15 residues. CDR3: CASSFSGGRYNEQFF.

The chain links TRBV20-1 to TRBJ2-7. The CDR3 spans 11 residues. Germline V CDR1 and CDR2: DFQATT, SNEGSKA (reference sequence). This CDR3 is CSARPAYEQYF.

This chain uses TRBV7-9 with TRBJ1-4. Germline-derived CDR1 and CDR2 are SEHNR and FQNEAQ (reference sequence). There are 14 residues in the CDR3. The CDR3 loop reads CASSFGRAVEKLFF.

This sequence joins TRBV7-2 and TRBJ2-3; the TCRdb D gene call, TRBD1, has no DNA to confirm it. Germline assignment: CDR1 SGHTA and CDR2 FQGNSA. The CDR3 is 16 amino acids. This chain's CDR3 is CASSLWTGGNTDTQYF.

This chain uses TRBV18 with TRBJ1-1; the TRBD1 assignment by TCRdb is unverifiable without DNA. CDR1 is KGHSH, CDR2 LQKENI, per germline. The CDR3 loop spans 13 amino acids. The CDR3 loop is CASSLRTGPEAFF. The whole variable domain, filled in from reference TRBV18 and TRBJ1-1, reads NAGVMQNPRHLVRRRGQEARLRCSPMKGHSHVYWYRQLPEEGLKFMVYLQKENIIDESGMPKERFSAEFPKEGPSILRIQQVVRGDSAAYFCASSLRTGPEAFFGQGTRLTVV.

V usage is TRBV20-1 and J usage is TRBJ1-2; TCRdb's assignment of TRBD1 cannot be checked, as there is no DNA. Looked up from germline, CDR1 is DFQATT and CDR2 is SNEGSKA (reference sequence). The CDR3 runs to 14 residues. The CDR3 sequence is CSARDLTGGADYTF.

The chain employs TRBV30 and TRBJ2-1. The CDR3 spans 13 residues. Germline assignment: CDR1 GTSNPN and CDR2 SVGIG (reference sequence). CDR3 amino acids: CAWSVQVYNEQFF.

The rearrangement links TRBV7-2 to TRBJ2-5; lacking DNA, the TRBD1 call made by TCRdb goes unchecked. The CDR3 runs 13 residues. Germline lookup yields CDR1 SGHTA and CDR2 FQGNSA. This CDR3 is CASSQQGVETQYF.

The V gene is TRBV6-5, the J gene TRBJ2-6; the TCRdb call, TRBD2, lacks DNA for checking. The CDR3 length is 18 residues. Germline V CDR1 and CDR2: MNHEY, SVGAGI. The CDR3 reads CASSYRPWRSSGANVLTF.

This rearrangement joins TRBV6-1 to TRBJ2-3. The germline CDR1 and CDR2 sequences are MNHNS and SASEGT. The CDR3 consists of 12 residues. The CDR3 here is CASTFSGDTQYF.

The chain has TRBV12-3 or TRBV12-4 and TRBJ2-7; TCRdb lists TRBD2, though no DNA is available to test this call. The CDR3 contains 13 residues. CDR3: CASSRPFGDEQYF.

This chain joins TRBV5-1 and TRBJ2-1; TCRdb's D call, TRBD1, is unchecked because there is no DNA. The CDR3 length is 17 residues. From germline, CDR1 is SGHRS and CDR2 YFSETQ. The CDR3 spells CASSLGSAGQVFDEQFF.

The V and J genes are TRBV14 and TRBJ2-2; TCRdb calls TRBD1, which cannot be checked without DNA. This CDR3 contains 17 residues. Germline CDR1 reads SGHDN; CDR2 reads FVKESK. Here the CDR3 reads CASSQDFRTGRAGELFF.

The genes are TRBV20-1 and TRBJ1-5; checking the TCRdb D call of TRBD1 is not possible without DNA. The CDR3 sequence is 16 residues long. In germline, CDR1 is DFQATT, CDR2 SNEGSKA (reference sequence). The CDR3 reads CSALPTDDIGNQPQHF.

The chain employs TRBV20-1 and TRBJ1-1; the TRBD1 assignment by TCRdb is unverifiable without DNA. This CDR3 region has 11 residues. The germline V gene encodes CDR1 DFQATT and CDR2 SNEGSKA (reference sequence). The CDR3 is CSAPPVLGAFF.

This sequence joins TRBV24-1 and TRBJ2-6. Germline V gene data show CDR1 as KGHDR and CDR2 as SFDVKD. CDR3 size: 16 residues. The CDR3: CATSDFESSGANVLTF.

The genes are TRBV7-2 and TRBJ2-3; the TCRdb D gene call, TRBD2, has no DNA to confirm it. Germline lookup yields CDR1 SGHTA and CDR2 FQGNSA. The CDR3 runs to 17 residues. CDR3 region: CASTNHALAGVADTQYF.

The CDR3 sequence is CASSGAASGIITGELFF. The chain uses TRBV5-4 and TRBJ2-2; TCRdb calls TRBD2, which cannot be checked without DNA. CDR1 and CDR2 (germline): SGHNT, YYREEE (reference sequence). This CDR3 spans 17 amino acids.

The chain joins TRBV2 to TRBJ2-1; TCRdb picks TRBD2, but there is no DNA to check that call. There are 13 residues in the CDR3. Germline assignment: CDR1 SNHLY and CDR2 FYNNEI. The CDR3 protein is CASNGLPYNEQFF.

This chain connects TRBV7-2 to TRBJ1-2; TCRdb returns TRBD1, unconfirmable since there is no DNA. CDR1 is SGHTA and CDR2 is FQGNSA in the germline V gene. This CDR3 has 15 residues. The CDR3 region is CASSIRPRTNHGYTF.

The chain carries TRBV18 and TRBJ1-3; TCRdb selects TRBD1, and the lack of DNA leaves this call unchecked. CDR1 is KGHSH, CDR2 LQKENI, per germline. The CDR3 extends over 17 amino acids. Here the CDR3 reads CASSPLQGASSGNTIYF.

The rearrangement links TRBV4-3 to TRBJ2-5; TCRdb calls TRBD2, which cannot be checked without DNA. Germline loops: CDR1 LGHNA, CDR2 YSLEER. The CDR3 is made up of 18 amino acids. This chain's CDR3 is CASSQDRGRGDPQETQYF.

The chain links TRBV7-2 to TRBJ2-7. CDR3 size: 15 residues. Germline loops: CDR1 SGHTA, CDR2 FQGNSA. CDR3 protein: CASSLVKTKAYEQYF.

The V gene is TRBV20-1, the J gene TRBJ2-2; TCRdb proposes TRBD1, but this gene call is untestable without DNA. The germline CDR1 and CDR2 sequences are DFQATT and SNEGSKA (reference sequence). The CDR3 has 15 residues. This CDR3 is CSARVGTGFIGELFF.

The rearrangement uses TRBV5-1 and TRBJ2-2; lacking DNA, the TRBD1 call made by TCRdb goes unchecked. Germline V gene sequence: CDR1 SGHRS, CDR2 YFSETQ. This CDR3 contains 14 residues. CDR3 in amino acids: CASWPGAFSGELFF.

The chain carries TRBV10-3 and TRBJ2-1; TCRdb picks TRBD2, but there is no DNA to check that call. CDR1 is ENHRY and CDR2 is SYGVKD in the germline V gene. The CDR3 contains 14 residues. The chain's CDR3 is CAITPSGSIDEQFF.